The 32 T cell receptor beta chains below were found in one sample sequenced in a study of tumor and adjacent non-tumor tissue in lung cancer. This sample's RNA came from whole unsorted tissue. Three rounds of nested PCR, following a modified ARM-PCR protocol, produced the TCRbeta library. TCRdb used MiXCR to reprocess the multiplex PCR reads, holding one entry per CDR3 protein. The profile shows about 75,000 distinct CDR3 sequences, under 85% of them singletons. Sample: lung tumor tissue. All receptors derive from a woman in her 50s with non-small cell lung cancer.

With regard to this clonotype: At one end, the junction sequence differs from germline, possibly due to a read error. The chain recombines TRBV6-1 with TRBJ1-5; 7 bases agree with TRBD1. The CDR3 sequence is 16 residues long. Germline V CDR1 and CDR2: MNHNS, SASEGT. This CDR3 reads CASSEDGGGGNQPQHF. The CDR3 nucleotides are TGTGCCAGCAGTGAAGACGGAGGGGGCGGTAATCAGCCCCAGCATTTC.

Comments on this clonotype: The conserved phenylalanine or tryptophan is not found at the CDR3 terminus, so this likely reflects a read error. The rearrangement uses TRBV6-5 and TRBJ2-1; TRBD2 is a possible D gene (6 bases). The V end lost 2 bases, the J end lost 8 bases, and 13 bases lay between the germline ends. The CDR3 covers 14 residues. Germline CDR1 reads MNHEY; CDR2 reads SVGAGI. The CDR3 is CASSYEQEGHEQFS. The CDR3 DNA reads as TGTGCCAGCAGTTACGAGCAGGAGGGCCATGAGCAGTTCTCC.

This clonotype appeared once. This chain links TRBV11-2 with TRBJ2-4, with 7 bases identical to TRBD2. The CDR3 totals 15 residues. Germline-derived CDR1 and CDR2 are SGHAT and FQNNGV. Trimming cost V 6 bases and J 12 bases; bases outside gene matches: 17. CDR3 region: CASSFPSGNVDNQYF. The DNA of the CDR3 is TGTGCCAGCAGTTTCCCTAGCGGAAATGTGGACAATCAGTACTTC.

This clonotype was observed once. The junction differs from germline at one of its ends, possibly a read error. This chain connects TRBV12-3 or TRBV12-4 to TRBJ1-4, with D maybe TRBD1 (6 bases). The length of the CDR3 is 14 residues. The CDR3 DNA follows: TGCGCCAGCAGCACTCAACAGGGTTTTGAAAAAGTGTTTTTT. Protein product: CASSTQQGFEKVFF.

On this clonotype itself: Mismatch with germline at one junction end may stem from a read error. The rearrangement links TRBV4-1 to TRBJ2-7, with D perhaps TRBD1 (5 bases). The CDR3 runs 18 residues. From germline, CDR1 is MGHRA and CDR2 YSYEKL. The CDR3 sequence is CTSSTPKGLRSSADEQYF. The CDR3 nucleotides are TGCACCAGTAGCACTCCAAAGGGGTTACGGTCCTCTGCCGACGAGCAGTACTTC.

This clonotype was recorded at least ten times. V gene TRBV12-3 or TRBV12-4 combines with J gene TRBJ2-7, with TRBD2 as a possible D gene (6 bases). Trimming pared 6 bases from V and 6 bases from J, leaving 15 bases between. This CDR3 is built from 13 residues. The CDR3 sequence: CASSPGVGVEQYF. The CDR3 nucleotides read TGTGCCAGCAGCCCGGGGGTGGGGGTCGAGCAGTACTTC.

V gene TRBV5-4 combines with J gene TRBJ2-3; 7 nucleotides match TRBD1. Germline V gives CDR1 SGHNT, CDR2 YYREEE (reference sequence). The junction had 11 bases not matched to a gene; V was cut back by 4 bases and J by 6 bases. The CDR3 spans 15 residues. For the CDR3, the DNA is TGTGCCAGCAGCGTATCGACAGGGTCACGCGATACGCAGTATTTT. Translated: CASSVSTGSRDTQYF.

Remarks on this clonotype: A read error may produce the germline difference seen at one junction end. The rearrangement uses TRBV11-2 and TRBJ2-2, with D possibly matching TRBD2 (5 bases). The CDR3 is 12 residues long. The germline gives CDR1 SGHAT, CDR2 FQNNGV. CDR3 loop: CARSEVTGEPFF. DNA for the CDR3: TGTGCCAGGAGCGAGGTCACCGGGGAGCCGTTTTTT.

This clonotype was found once. Since no conserved phenylalanine or tryptophan closes the CDR3, a read error is the likely cause. V gene TRBV11-2 combines with J gene TRBJ2-3; tentative D call: TRBD2 (6 bases). CDR1 and CDR2 from the germline V gene are SGHAT and FQNNGV. This CDR3 region has 13 residues. The CDR3 DNA reads TGTGCCAGCGGCTTAGACGGGGGAGATACGCAGTATTAT. Translating gives CASGLDGGDTQYY.

This chain joins TRBV11-2 and TRBJ1-2; D unclear. With 1 base removed from V and 4 bases from J, the gap between germline ends came to 16 bases. The length of the CDR3 is 16 residues. In germline, CDR1 is SGHAT, CDR2 FQNNGV. CDR3 residues: CASSLGPSWVAYGYTF. CDR3 bases: TGTGCCAGCAGCTTAGGCCCCTCCTGGGTAGCCTATGGCTACACCTTC.

This clonotype was seen only once. The conserved final phenylalanine or tryptophan is absent from the CDR3, which likely points to a read error. J is TRBJ2-3 and V is TRBV29-1; no clear D. This CDR3 is 13 amino acids long. CDR1 and CDR2 from the germline V gene are SQVTM and ANQGSEA. CDR3 sequence (DNA): TGCTGCGTTGATTCTCAGGAGTCAGATACGCAGTATTGT. It specifies CCVDSQESDTQYC.

A word on this clonotype: One junction end does not reproduce the germline sequence, and a read error may be involved. The chain recombines TRBV29-1 with TRBJ2-1; the D is unclear. This CDR3 spans 12 amino acids. Germline V gene sequence: CDR1 SQVTM, CDR2 ANQGSEA. Here the CDR3 DNA reads TGCAGCGTTGAGAAAGGCCGCAATGGGCAGTCCTTC. This sequence encodes CSVEKGRNGQSF.

Turning to this clonotype: Mismatch with germline at one junction end may stem from a read error. The chain employs TRBV12-3 or TRBV12-4 and TRBJ2-7, with 8 positions matching TRBD2. This CDR3 is built from 15 residues. This chain's CDR3 is CASNSRREGSYEQYF. In DNA form, the CDR3 reads TGTGCCAGCAATTCCCGACGGGAGGGGTCCTATGAGCAGTACTTC.

This clonotype came up once. The J gene is TRBJ2-1, the V gene TRBV6-6; unclear D gene. The CDR3 spans 15 residues. Per germline, CDR1 MNHNY and CDR2 SVGAGI (reference sequence). V was trimmed by 5 bases and J by 6 bases, leaving 17 bases between them. The CDR3: CASSPGVGTGNEQFF. CDR3 DNA sequence: TGTGCCAGCAGTCCCGGCGTGGGAACGGGCAATGAGCAGTTCTTC.

This clonotype turned up a few times. The chain links TRBV19 to TRBJ1-5; D possibly corresponds to TRBD1 (6 bases). Deletions cut 6 bases from V and 6 bases from J, with 21 bases between. Germline lookup yields CDR1 LNHDA and CDR2 SQIVND (reference sequence). The CDR3 covers 16 residues. The CDR3 is CASSTLYRADRQPQHF. The CDR3 nucleotides read TGTGCCAGTAGCACATTATACAGGGCCGATCGTCAGCCCCAGCATTTT.

About this clonotype: This CDR3 fails to terminate in the conserved phenylalanine or tryptophan, so it likely reflects a read error. J is TRBJ2-3 and V is TRBV11-2; D gene uncertain. The CDR3 spans 11 residues. Germline CDR1 SGHAT, CDR2 FQNNGV. The CDR3 region has the DNA TGTACCAGCAGCCCCCATGATACGCAGTATTAT. Residues: CTSSPHDTQYY.

This clonotype occurred once. The chain carries TRBV4-1 and TRBJ1-1; D is ambiguous. This CDR3 is built from 13 residues. The V gene lost 6 bases and the J gene lost 5 bases, with 13 bases spanning the gap. Germline V gene sequence: CDR1 MGHRA, CDR2 YSYEKL. The CDR3 here is CASSLGPNTEAFF. The CDR3 region has the DNA TGCGCCAGCAGTTTGGGTCCGAATACTGAAGCTTTCTTT.

Many counts were recorded for this clonotype. The chain recombines TRBV6-1 with TRBJ2-2, with 8 bases matching TRBD2. The germline gives CDR1 MNHNS, CDR2 SASEGT. The length of the CDR3 is 14 residues. J gave up 2 bases and V 8 bases, and 4 bases lay outside the gene matches. The CDR3 sequence is CASVAGLNTGELFF. The CDR3 DNA is TGTGCCAGCGTAGCGGGGCTTAACACCGGGGAGCTGTTTTTT.

This clonotype was detected many times. The chain carries TRBV29-1 and TRBJ2-1, with 9 bases fitting TRBD1. Germline V gene lookup returns CDR1 SQVTM and CDR2 ANQGSEA. Trimming cost V 3 bases and J 13 bases; bases outside gene matches: 10. The CDR3 has 13 amino acids. As DNA, the CDR3 is TGCAGCGTTGAGGAGGGACAGGGTCATCTCCAGTTCTTC. It is translated as CSVEEGQGHLQFF.

This clonotype came up many times. This sequence joins TRBV6-5 and TRBJ1-2, with D perhaps TRBD1 (6 bases). The CDR3 length is 13 residues. CDR1 is MNHEY and CDR2 is SVGAGI in the germline V gene. Deletions cut 5 bases from V and 2 bases from J, with 9 bases between. The CDR3 region is CASSIQGNYGYTF. The DNA of the CDR3 is TGTGCCAGCAGTATTCAGGGGAACTATGGCTACACCTTC.

Worth noting for this clonotype: The germline gene is not matched at one end of the junction; a read error may be the cause. The chain combines TRBV6-5 with TRBJ2-1, with D perhaps being TRBD1 or TRBD2 (6 bases each). The CDR3 has 16 residues. Germline V gene data show CDR1 as MNHEY and CDR2 as SVGAGI. CDR3 nucleotides: TGTGCTAGCAGTTACTCCTCTAGGGGGGCTTACAATGATCAGTTCTTC. Protein: CASSYSSRGAYNDQFF.

This clonotype has just a few counts. The rearrangement links TRBV2 to TRBJ2-1; no clear D. CDR3 length: 13 amino acids. Germline V gene lookup returns CDR1 SNHLY and CDR2 FYNNEI. V dropped 5 bases and J dropped 5 bases, with 10 bases sitting between them. CDR3 nucleotide sequence: TGTGCCAGCAGTTCGATGCTGAACAATGAGCAGTTCTTC. Residues: CASSSMLNNEQFF.

About this clonotype itself: Since a much larger clone is just one base distant, this may be a read error. The CDR3 DNA reads as TGCGCCAGCTGCTCCCCCCCGGCAGAGACCCAGTACTTC. Protein product: CASCSPPAETQYF. The V call is TRBV5-1, the J call TRBJ2-5, with no clear D. CDR3 length equals 13 residues. Between the trimmed V and J ends, which lost 7 bases and 4 bases, there was a span of 14 bases. Per germline, CDR1 SGHRS and CDR2 YFSETQ.

This chain joins TRBV4-1 and TRBJ2-2; the D gene is possibly TRBD2 (5 bases). CDR3 length equals 13 residues. Trimming removed 10 bases from V and 3 bases from J, with 12 bases in between. The V gene's germline CDR1 is MGHRA and CDR2 YSYEKL. The DNA for the CDR3 is TGCGCCAACACGTGGGAGTACACCGGGGAGCTGTTTTTT. It codes for CANTWEYTGELFF.

As regards this clonotype: Lacking the conserved final phenylalanine or tryptophan, this CDR3 likely reflects a read error. The genes are TRBV6-1 and TRBJ2-7, with 9 positions matching TRBD1. After removal of 7 bases from V and 6 bases from J, the junction contained 7 bases not matched to a gene. The germline CDR1 and CDR2 sequences are MNHNS and SASEGT. The CDR3 length is 13 residues. CDR3 nucleotides: TGTGCCAGCATCTGGGACAGGGAGGGCGAGCAGTACTTA. Translation: CASIWDREGEQYL.

The chain combines TRBV20-1 with TRBJ1-4; D is ambiguous. In germline, CDR1 is DFQATT, CDR2 SNEGSKA (reference sequence). This CDR3 comprises 11 residues. V was trimmed by 7 bases and J by 8 bases, leaving 11 bases between them. The CDR3 DNA sequence: TGCAGTGTGGAGGCGGAGGAAAAACTGTTTTTT. It specifies CSVEAEEKLFF.

Comments on this clonotype: Given a much more abundant clone one base away, this may be a read error. The chain joins TRBV24-1 to TRBJ2-1; D unclear. This CDR3 has 16 amino acids. The germline V gene encodes CDR1 KGHDR and CDR2 SFDVKD. The CDR3 DNA is TGTGCCACCAGTGATTTGCGAGGAAACTCCTGCAATGAGCAGTTCTTC. Its translation: CATSDLRGNSCNEQFF.

This rearrangement joins TRBV20-1 to TRBJ1-5; possible D gene TRBD1, 6 bases. Germline CDR1 reads DFQATT; CDR2 reads SNEGSKA (reference sequence). This CDR3 contains 14 residues. The ends were cut back, 7 bases at V and 6 bases at J, with 19 bases in the middle. CDR3 in amino acids: CSVSLGGGSQPQHF. CDR3 nucleotide sequence: TGCAGTGTTAGTTTGGGGGGCGGGAGTCAGCCCCAGCATTTT.

As regards this clonotype: Being one base from a much bigger clone, this may be a read error. Since no conserved phenylalanine or tryptophan closes the CDR3, a read error is the likely cause. V usage is TRBV20-1 and J usage is TRBJ1-4, with 9 bases fitting TRBD1. CDR3 length: 15 amino acids. V gave up 6 bases and J gave up 8 bases; unmatched junction bases: 13. Germline V gives CDR1 DFQATT, CDR2 SNEGSKA (reference sequence). This CDR3 is CSAQVVGQGVEKLFC. CDR3 nucleotides: TGCAGTGCCCAAGTGGTGGGACAGGGAGTAGAAAAACTGTTTTGT.

To note about this clonotype: Germline is not matched at one junction end, which may reflect a read error. V gene TRBV10-2 combines with J gene TRBJ2-3; 12 positions agree with TRBD2. The germline V gene has CDR1 WSHSY and CDR2 SAAADI. This CDR3 contains 14 residues. The CDR3 loop is CATKTSGSGDRQYF. In nucleotides, the CDR3 is TGCGCCACTAAGACTAGCGGGAGTGGGGATAGGCAGTATTTT.

Points on this clonotype: Germline and junction disagree at one end, which may indicate a read error. The chain carries TRBV6-1 and TRBJ2-6, with a tentative D call TRBD2 (7 bases). There are 17 residues in the CDR3. The germline gives CDR1 MNHNS, CDR2 SASEGT. CDR3 sequence (DNA): TGTGCCAACAATGAAGTGGGAGGGGGTGTTGGGGCCACCGTCCTGACTTTC. As protein: CANNEVGGGVGATVLTF.

V is TRBV6-5 and J is TRBJ2-1; TRBD2 is a possible D gene (6 bases). The CDR3 totals 14 residues. Germline CDR1 and CDR2: MNHEY and SVGAGI. Trimming removed 6 bases at V and 4 bases at J, with 13 bases between. CDR3 DNA sequence: TGTGCCAGCAGAGAGGACTACGCATACAATGAGCAGTTCTTC. The encoded protein is CASREDYAYNEQFF.